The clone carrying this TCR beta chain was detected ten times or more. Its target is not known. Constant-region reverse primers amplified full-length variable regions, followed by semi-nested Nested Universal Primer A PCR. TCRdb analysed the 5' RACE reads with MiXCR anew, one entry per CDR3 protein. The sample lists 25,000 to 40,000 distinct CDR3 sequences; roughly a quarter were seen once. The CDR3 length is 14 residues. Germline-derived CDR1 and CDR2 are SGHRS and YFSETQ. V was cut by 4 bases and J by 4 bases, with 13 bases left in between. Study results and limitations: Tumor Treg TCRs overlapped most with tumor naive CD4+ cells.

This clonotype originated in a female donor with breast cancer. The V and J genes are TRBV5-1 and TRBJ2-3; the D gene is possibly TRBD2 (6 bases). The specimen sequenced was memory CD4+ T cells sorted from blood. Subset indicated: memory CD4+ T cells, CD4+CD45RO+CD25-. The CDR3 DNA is TGCGCCAGCAGCGCCCGCGGGACTTCAGATACGCAGTATTTT. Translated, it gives CASSARGTSDTQYF.